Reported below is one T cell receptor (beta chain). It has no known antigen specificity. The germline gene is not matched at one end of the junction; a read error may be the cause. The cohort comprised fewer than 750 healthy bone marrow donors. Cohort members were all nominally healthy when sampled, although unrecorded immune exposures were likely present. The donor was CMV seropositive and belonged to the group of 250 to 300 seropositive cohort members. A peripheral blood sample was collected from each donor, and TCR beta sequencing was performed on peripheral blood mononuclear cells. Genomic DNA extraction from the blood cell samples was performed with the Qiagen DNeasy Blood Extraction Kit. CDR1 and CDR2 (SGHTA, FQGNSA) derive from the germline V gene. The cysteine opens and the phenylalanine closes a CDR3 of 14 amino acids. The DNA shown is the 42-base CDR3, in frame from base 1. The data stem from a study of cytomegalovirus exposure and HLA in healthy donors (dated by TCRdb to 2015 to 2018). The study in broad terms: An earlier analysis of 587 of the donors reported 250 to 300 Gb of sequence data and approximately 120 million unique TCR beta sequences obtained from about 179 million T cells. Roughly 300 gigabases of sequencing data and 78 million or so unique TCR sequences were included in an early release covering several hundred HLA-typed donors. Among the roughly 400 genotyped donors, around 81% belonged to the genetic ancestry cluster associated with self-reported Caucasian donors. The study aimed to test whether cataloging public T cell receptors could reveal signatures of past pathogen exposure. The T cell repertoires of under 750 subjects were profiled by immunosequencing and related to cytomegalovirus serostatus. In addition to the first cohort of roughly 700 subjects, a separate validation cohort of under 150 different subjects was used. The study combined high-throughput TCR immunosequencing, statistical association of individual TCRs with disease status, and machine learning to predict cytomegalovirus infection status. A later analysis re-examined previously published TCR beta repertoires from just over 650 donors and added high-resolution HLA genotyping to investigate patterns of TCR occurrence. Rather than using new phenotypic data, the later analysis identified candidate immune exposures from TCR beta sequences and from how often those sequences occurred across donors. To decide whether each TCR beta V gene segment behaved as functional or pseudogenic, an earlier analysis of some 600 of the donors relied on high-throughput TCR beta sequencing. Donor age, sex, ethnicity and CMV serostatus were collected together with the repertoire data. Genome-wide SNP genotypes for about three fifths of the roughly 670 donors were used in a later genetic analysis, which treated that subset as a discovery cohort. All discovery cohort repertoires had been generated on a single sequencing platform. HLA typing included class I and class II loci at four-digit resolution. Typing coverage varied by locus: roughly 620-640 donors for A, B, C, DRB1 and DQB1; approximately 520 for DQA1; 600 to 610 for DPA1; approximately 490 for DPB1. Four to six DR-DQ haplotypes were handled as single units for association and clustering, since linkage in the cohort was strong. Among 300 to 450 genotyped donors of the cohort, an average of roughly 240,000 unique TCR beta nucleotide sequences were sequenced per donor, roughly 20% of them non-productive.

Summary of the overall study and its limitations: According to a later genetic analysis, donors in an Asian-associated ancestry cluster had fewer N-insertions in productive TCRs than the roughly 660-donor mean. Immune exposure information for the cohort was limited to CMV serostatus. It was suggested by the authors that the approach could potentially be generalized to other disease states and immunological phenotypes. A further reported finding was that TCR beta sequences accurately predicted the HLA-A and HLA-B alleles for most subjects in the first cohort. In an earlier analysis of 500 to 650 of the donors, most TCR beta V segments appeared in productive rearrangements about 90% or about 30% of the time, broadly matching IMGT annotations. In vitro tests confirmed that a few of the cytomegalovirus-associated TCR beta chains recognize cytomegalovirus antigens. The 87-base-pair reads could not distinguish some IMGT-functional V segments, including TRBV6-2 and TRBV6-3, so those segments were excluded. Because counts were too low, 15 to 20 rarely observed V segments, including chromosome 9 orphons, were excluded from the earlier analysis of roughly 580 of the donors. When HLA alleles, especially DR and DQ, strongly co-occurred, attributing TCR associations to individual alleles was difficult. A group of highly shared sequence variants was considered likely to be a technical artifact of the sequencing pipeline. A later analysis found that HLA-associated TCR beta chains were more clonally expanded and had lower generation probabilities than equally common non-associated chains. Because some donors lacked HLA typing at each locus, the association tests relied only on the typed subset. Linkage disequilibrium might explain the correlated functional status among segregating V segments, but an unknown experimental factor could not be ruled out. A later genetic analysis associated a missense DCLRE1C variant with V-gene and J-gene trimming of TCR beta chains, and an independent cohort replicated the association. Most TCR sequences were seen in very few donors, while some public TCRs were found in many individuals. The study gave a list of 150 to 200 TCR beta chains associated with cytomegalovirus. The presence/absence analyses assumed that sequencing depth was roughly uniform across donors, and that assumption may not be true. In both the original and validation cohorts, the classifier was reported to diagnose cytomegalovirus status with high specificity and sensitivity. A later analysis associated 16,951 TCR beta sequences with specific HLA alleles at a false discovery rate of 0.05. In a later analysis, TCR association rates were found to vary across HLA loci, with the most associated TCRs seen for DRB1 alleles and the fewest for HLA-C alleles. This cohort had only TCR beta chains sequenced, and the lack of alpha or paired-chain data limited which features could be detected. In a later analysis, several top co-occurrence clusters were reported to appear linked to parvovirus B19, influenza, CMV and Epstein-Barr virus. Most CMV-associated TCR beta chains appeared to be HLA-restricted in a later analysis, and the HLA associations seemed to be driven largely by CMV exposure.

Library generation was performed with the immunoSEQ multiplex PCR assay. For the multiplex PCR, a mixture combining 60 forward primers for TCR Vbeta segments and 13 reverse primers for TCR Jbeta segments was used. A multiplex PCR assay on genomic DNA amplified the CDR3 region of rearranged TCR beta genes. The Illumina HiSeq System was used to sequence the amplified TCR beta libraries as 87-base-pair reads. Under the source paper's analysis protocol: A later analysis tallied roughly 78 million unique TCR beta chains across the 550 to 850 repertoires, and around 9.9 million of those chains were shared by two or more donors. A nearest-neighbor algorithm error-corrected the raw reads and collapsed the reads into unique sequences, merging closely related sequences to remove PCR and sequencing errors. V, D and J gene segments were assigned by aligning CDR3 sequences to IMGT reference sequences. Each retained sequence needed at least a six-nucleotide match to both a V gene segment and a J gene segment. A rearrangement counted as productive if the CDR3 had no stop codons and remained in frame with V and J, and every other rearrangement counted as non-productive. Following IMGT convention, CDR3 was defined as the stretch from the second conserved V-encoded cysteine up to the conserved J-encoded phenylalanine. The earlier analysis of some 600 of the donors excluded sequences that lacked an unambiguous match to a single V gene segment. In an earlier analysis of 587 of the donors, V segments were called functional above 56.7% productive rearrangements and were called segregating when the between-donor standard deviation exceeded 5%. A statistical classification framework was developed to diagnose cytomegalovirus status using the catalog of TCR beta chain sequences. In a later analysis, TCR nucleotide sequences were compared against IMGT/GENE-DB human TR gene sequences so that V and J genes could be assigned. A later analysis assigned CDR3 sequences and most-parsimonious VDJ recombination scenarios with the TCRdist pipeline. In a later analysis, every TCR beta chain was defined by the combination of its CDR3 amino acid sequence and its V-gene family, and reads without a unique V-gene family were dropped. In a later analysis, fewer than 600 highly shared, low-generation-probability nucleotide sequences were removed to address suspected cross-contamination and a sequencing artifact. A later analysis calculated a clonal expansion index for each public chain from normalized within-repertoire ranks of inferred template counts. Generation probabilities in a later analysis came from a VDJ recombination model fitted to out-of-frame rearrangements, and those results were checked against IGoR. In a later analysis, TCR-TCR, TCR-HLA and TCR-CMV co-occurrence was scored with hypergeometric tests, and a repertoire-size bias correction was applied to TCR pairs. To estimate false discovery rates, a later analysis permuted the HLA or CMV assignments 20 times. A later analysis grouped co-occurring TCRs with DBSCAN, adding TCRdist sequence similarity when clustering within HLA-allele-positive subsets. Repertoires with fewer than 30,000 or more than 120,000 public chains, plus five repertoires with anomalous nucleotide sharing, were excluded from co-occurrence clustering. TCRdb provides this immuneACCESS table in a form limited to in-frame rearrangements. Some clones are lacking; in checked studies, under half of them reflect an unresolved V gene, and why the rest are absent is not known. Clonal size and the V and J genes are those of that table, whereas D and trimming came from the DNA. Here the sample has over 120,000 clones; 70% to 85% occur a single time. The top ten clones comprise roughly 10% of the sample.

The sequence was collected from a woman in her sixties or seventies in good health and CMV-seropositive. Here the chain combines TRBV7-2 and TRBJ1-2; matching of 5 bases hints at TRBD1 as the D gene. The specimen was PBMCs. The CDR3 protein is CASSRDSLNYGYPF. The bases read TGTGCCAGCAGCCGCGACAGTTTAAACTATGGCTACCCCTTC.